The sequence of this T cell receptor (beta chain) was determined in a study of T cells after yellow fever vaccination. Background on the study: SMART-Seq v4 Ultra Low Input handled preparation of low-cell-number fractions.

Of note for this clonotype: Antigen specificity is unknown.

Whole-study results and caveats: At approximately 96% for CD4 and about 88% for CD8, most primary-vaccination clones showed up again after the booster.

TCRdb re-called the 5' RACE reads through MiXCR, storing one row per CDR3 protein. The repertoire consists of approximately 300,000 distinct CDR3 sequences, with 10% to 15% occurring once and the leading ten covering about 0.51%. The CDR3 length is 13 residues. Germline CDR1 is SGHTA and CDR2 is FQGNSA. The ends lost 2 bases at V and 3 bases at J; junction bases unmatched: 0. The origin of this receptor is a man aged 25 to 45 who received the YFV17D yellow fever vaccine. The chain uses TRBV7-2 and TRBJ2-7; 8 nucleotides agree with TRBD2. Sequencing used CD4+ T cells sorted from PBMCs, obtained 45 days after the yellow fever booster vaccination. The CDR3 coding sequence is TGTGCCAGCAGCTTACGGGGGGGCTACGAGCAGTACTTC. Its translation is CASSLRGGYEQYF.